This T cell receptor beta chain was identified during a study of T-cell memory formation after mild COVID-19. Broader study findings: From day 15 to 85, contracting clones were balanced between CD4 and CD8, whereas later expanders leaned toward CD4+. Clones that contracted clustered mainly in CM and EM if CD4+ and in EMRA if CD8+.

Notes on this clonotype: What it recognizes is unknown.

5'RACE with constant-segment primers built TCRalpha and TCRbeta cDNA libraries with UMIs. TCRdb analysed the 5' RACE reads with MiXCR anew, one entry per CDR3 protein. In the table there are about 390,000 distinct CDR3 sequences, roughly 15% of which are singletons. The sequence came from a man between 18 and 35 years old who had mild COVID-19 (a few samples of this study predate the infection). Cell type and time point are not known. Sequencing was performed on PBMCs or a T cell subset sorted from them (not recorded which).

CDR3 residues: CASSFGVGSDGELFF. The CDR3, as DNA: TGCGCCAGCAGCTTCGGGGTGGGGTCGGACGGGGAGCTGTTTTTT. V gene TRBV5-1 combines with J gene TRBJ2-2, with D possibly TRBD2 on 5 matching bases. The germline CDR1 and CDR2 sequences are SGHRS and YFSETQ. V shed 2 bases and J shed 7 bases, with 15 bases lying between them. CDR3 length: 15 amino acids.